These 28 T cell receptor beta chains were sequenced from one sample in a study of identifying expanded T cells in peripheral blood. Assay used: immunoSEQ multiplex PCR; TCRdb lists only in-frame clones, some missing. Among about 84,000 clones listed, approximately 83% were seen once. Sequencing input: blood. These receptors were taken from a person aged 18 to 75 in good health.

On this clone: Other DNA sequences of this sample code for an identical CDR3. The chain is built from TRBV7-6 and TRBJ1-6; D is ambiguous. Trimming shortened V by 3 bases and J by 7 bases, and 7 bases separated the two germline ends. CDR1 is SGHVS and CDR2 is FNYEAQ in the germline V gene. The CDR3 runs to 13 residues. CDR3 sequence (DNA): TGTGCCAGCAGCTTTGGCGAGAATTCACCCCTCCACTTT. Translated: CASSFGENSPLHF.

The chain carries TRBV30 and TRBJ1-4; 10 nucleotides match TRBD1. V shed 7 bases, J shed 10 bases, and the junction held 12 bases outside the gene matches. The germline gives CDR1 GTSNPN, CDR2 SVGIG (reference sequence). The CDR3 is 14 residues long. The CDR3, as DNA: TGTGCCTCTGAAATGGGACAGGGGAGAGGAAAACTGTTTTTT. It is translated as CASEMGQGRGKLFF.

The chain is built from TRBV25-1 and TRBJ1-1; TRBD1 matches 7 bases. This CDR3 is 14 amino acids long. Germline assignment: CDR1 MGHDK and CDR2 SYGVNS. The V and J ends lost 4 bases and 1 base, in that order; junction bases with no gene match: 3. CDR3 region: CASSAQGKNTEAFF. CDR3 coding DNA: TGTGCCAGCAGTGCACAGGGGAAGAACACTGAAGCTTTCTTT.

The V and J genes are TRBV27 and TRBJ2-3; 9 bases map to TRBD2. The CDR3 runs 13 residues. Per germline, CDR1 MNHEY and CDR2 SMNVEV (reference sequence). After removal of 6 bases from V and 4 bases from J, the junction contained 2 bases not matched to a gene. The CDR3 loop is CASRSGGPDTQYF. The CDR3 bases are TGTGCCAGCAGAAGCGGGGGGCCAGATACGCAGTATTTT.

This clone was detected a few times. This rearrangement joins TRBV6-5 to TRBJ2-7; D remains unclear. The CDR3 totals 15 residues. Per germline, CDR1 MNHEY and CDR2 SVGAGI. V was shortened by 7 bases and J by 0 bases, with 16 bases between the two germline ends. In DNA form, the CDR3 reads TGTGCCAGCAAATTCCAGGACCCGGGCTCCTACGAGCAGTACTTC. This sequence encodes CASKFQDPGSYEQYF.

This clone was counted a single time. V and J are TRBV18 and TRBJ1-1, with 8 bases lining up with TRBD1. The CDR3 has 14 residues. CDR1 is KGHSH, CDR2 LQKENI, per germline. The junction had 3 bases not matched to a gene; V was cut back by 3 bases and J by 3 bases. This chain's CDR3 is CASSPTGADTEAFF. DNA of the CDR3: TGTGCCAGCTCACCGACAGGGGCGGACACTGAAGCTTTCTTT.

The gene calls are TRBV5-5 and TRBJ1-4; perhaps TRBD1 as D (6 bases). Per germline, CDR1 SGHKS and CDR2 YYEKEE (reference sequence). The CDR3 totals 16 residues. V was clipped by 0 bases and J by 4 bases, with 13 bases between them. This CDR3 is CASSLGLTGLNEKLFF. The CDR3 nucleotides read TGTGCCAGCAGCTTGGGGCTGACAGGACTTAATGAAAAACTGTTTTTT.

V is TRBV9 and J is TRBJ2-2; the D is unclear. CDR3 length: 13 amino acids. V shed 2 bases and J shed 7 bases, with 9 bases lying between them. Germline V gene lookup returns CDR1 SGDLS and CDR2 YYNGEE. CDR3: CASSVLPSGELFF. CDR3 nucleotides: TGTGCCAGCAGCGTCCTCCCGAGCGGGGAGCTGTTTTTT.

The chain is built from TRBV5-5 and TRBJ1-1; D not resolved. The germline V gene has CDR1 SGHKS and CDR2 YYEKEE (reference sequence). Trimming removed 1 base from V and 10 bases from J, with 14 bases in between. The CDR3 is made up of 13 amino acids. The CDR3 bases are TGTGCCAGCAGCTTGCCTATGGGGTTGTTAGCTTTCTTT. It encodes CASSLPMGLLAFF.

This clone was seen once. This chain uses TRBV6-1 with TRBJ2-5; D possibly uses TRBD1 or TRBD2 (5 bases each). Germline values: CDR1 MNHNS, CDR2 SASEGT. Between the trimmed V and J ends, which lost 11 bases and 5 bases, there was a span of 18 bases. The CDR3 loop spans 13 amino acids. Written as DNA, the CDR3 is TGTGCCGGGGGTCAAGGGGTCGGGGAGACCCAGTACTTC. Residues: CAGGQGVGETQYF.

The chain has TRBV19 and TRBJ2-6, with a possible D match to TRBD1 (6 bases). Trimming pared 7 bases from V and 2 bases from J, leaving 18 bases between. The length of the CDR3 is 17 residues. Per germline, CDR1 LNHDA and CDR2 SQIVND (reference sequence). The CDR3 protein is CASTHGGTFAGANVLTF. CDR3 nucleotide sequence: TGTGCCAGTACCCATGGTGGGACATTTGCTGGGGCCAACGTCCTGACTTTC.

The J gene is TRBJ2-7, the V gene TRBV5-1; 8 bases fit TRBD1. With 4 bases clipped from V and 2 bases from J, the junction kept 8 bases outside the gene matches. CDR1 SGHRS and CDR2 YFSETQ come from the germline V gene. This CDR3 spans 15 amino acids. In DNA form, the CDR3 reads TGCGCCAGCAGCCCTAACGGACAGGGCCCCTACGAGCAGTACTTC. It is translated as CASSPNGQGPYEQYF.

This clone appeared a few times. For the CDR3, the DNA is TGCGCCAGCAGCCGAGCCCACCGGGACACCAATAATTCACCCCTCCACTTT. Residues: CASSRAHRDTNNSPLHF. This rearrangement joins TRBV4-1 to TRBJ1-6; TRBD1 is a possible D gene (6 bases). Per the germline V gene, CDR1 is MGHRA and CDR2 is YSYEKL. The CDR3 is made up of 17 amino acids. The V and J ends lost 4 bases and 5 bases respectively, with 18 bases between them.

The chain uses TRBV15 and TRBJ1-1; D is ambiguous. CDR1 is LNHNV and CDR2 is YYDKDF in the germline V gene (reference sequence). This CDR3 comprises 17 residues. Trimming pared 1 base from V and 0 bases from J, leaving 15 bases between. For the CDR3, the DNA is TGTGCCACCAGCAGAGTTAGAGGTTTAGGGTTGAACACTGAAGCTTTCTTT. It is translated as CATSRVRGLGLNTEAFF.

The rearrangement uses TRBV6-5 and TRBJ2-1; TRBD1 is a possible D gene (8 bases). The CDR3 totals 15 residues. V was clipped by 6 bases and J by 7 bases, with 19 bases between them. Per germline, CDR1 MNHEY and CDR2 SVGAGI. DNA of the CDR3: TGTGCCAGCAGATCCAGCGGGACAGGTAGAAATGAGCAGTTCTTC. Its protein product is CASRSSGTGRNEQFF.

V gene TRBV7-2 combines with J gene TRBJ1-1; D not resolved. In germline, CDR1 is SGHTA, CDR2 FQGNSA. The CDR3 runs to 17 residues. The V end was cut by 2 bases, the J end by 0 bases, with 16 bases between. CDR3 amino acids: CASSLLSVPPMNTEAFF. CDR3 in DNA: TGTGCCAGCAGCTTATTATCGGTTCCTCCAATGAACACTGAAGCTTTCTTT.

V usage is TRBV7-2 and J usage is TRBJ1-2; D gene uncertain. This CDR3 contains 13 residues. Germline-derived CDR1 and CDR2 are SGHTA and FQGNSA. V gave up 1 base and J gave up 6 bases, with 9 bases separating them. The CDR3 is CASSLVSRDGYTF. CDR3 nucleotide sequence: TGTGCCAGCAGCTTAGTTTCGCGGGATGGCTACACCTTC.

This rearrangement joins TRBV6-1 to TRBJ1-1, with D hard to call. This CDR3 is 16 amino acids long. Trimming stripped 4 bases from V and 6 bases from J, with 21 bases between. The germline gives CDR1 MNHNS, CDR2 SASEGT. This CDR3 reads CASSVAFYVSGSEAFF. CDR3 sequence (DNA): TGTGCCAGCAGTGTCGCTTTTTATGTATCCGGCTCTGAAGCTTTCTTT.

The rearrangement joins TRBV5-1 to TRBJ2-1; 8 bases line up with TRBD1. Per germline, CDR1 SGHRS and CDR2 YFSETQ. The length of the CDR3 is 17 residues. The V gene end was trimmed by 4 bases and the J gene end by 10 bases; junction bases not matched to a gene: 19. CDR3 sequence reads: CASSSLVGLGGQAEQFF. The DNA for the CDR3 is TGCGCCAGCAGCAGCTTGGTCGGTTTGGGGGGACAGGCAGAGCAGTTCTTC.

The V gene is TRBV30, the J gene TRBJ1-2; 7 positions match TRBD1. CDR1 GTSNPN and CDR2 SVGIG come from the germline V gene (reference sequence). The trim removed 5 bases at V and 8 bases at J, leaving 14 bases unmatched. The CDR3 is 14 amino acids. CDR3 in amino acids: CAWHRQGLSRGYTF. The CDR3 region has the DNA TGTGCCTGGCATCGACAGGGACTTTCTAGAGGCTACACCTTC.

The rearrangement uses TRBV30 and TRBJ2-4; perhaps TRBD2 as D (5 bases). The germline V gene has CDR1 GTSNPN and CDR2 SVGIG (reference sequence). V lost 1 base to trimming and J lost 1 base, with 8 bases between them. This CDR3 region has 14 residues. CDR3 sequence reads: CAWSGERAKNIQYF. CDR3 nucleotides: TGTGCCTGGAGTGGGGAGAGGGCCAAAAACATTCAGTACTTC.

The rearrangement links TRBV5-1 to TRBJ1-1, with unresolved D. Deletions cut 5 bases from V and 1 base from J, with 18 bases between. The CDR3 covers 16 residues. Germline-derived CDR1 and CDR2 are SGHRS and YFSETQ. The DNA of the CDR3 is TGCGCCAGCAGAGCGAATAGGCAGGTGAAGAACACTGAAGCTTTCTTT. Translated, it gives CASRANRQVKNTEAFF.

This chain links TRBV6-5 with TRBJ2-4; D possibly uses TRBD1 or TRBD2 (5 bases each). V lost 7 bases, J lost 5 bases, and 9 bases lay in between. Germline V CDR1 and CDR2: MNHEY, SVGAGI. The CDR3 sequence is 12 residues long. This CDR3 reads CASKGPQNIQYF. The CDR3 DNA follows: TGTGCCAGCAAGGGACCCCAAAACATTCAGTACTTC.

This sequence joins TRBV4-2 and TRBJ1-1; 7 bases match TRBD1. Germline V gene data show CDR1 as LGHNA and CDR2 as YNFKEQ. The CDR3 runs to 21 residues. Trimming cost V 4 bases and J 0 bases; bases outside gene matches: 23. CDR3 in amino acids: CASSPRGGGSPISLMNTEAFF. The CDR3 bases are TGTGCCAGCAGCCCCCGGGGAGGGGGCAGCCCCATTTCCCTCATGAACACTGAAGCTTTCTTT.

J is TRBJ1-1 and V is TRBV7-8; TRBD1 agrees at 8 bases. Germline V lookup: CDR1 SGHVS, CDR2 FQNEAQ. V was pared by 3 bases and J by 4 bases, with 4 bases of the junction left unmatched. CDR3 length equals 14 residues. The CDR3 sequence is CASSFDRGGTEAFF. CDR3 DNA: TGTGCCAGCAGCTTCGACAGGGGAGGCACTGAAGCTTTCTTT. Supplemented by reference TRBV7-8 and TRBJ1-1, the full variable domain reads GAGVSQSPRYKVAKRGQDVALRCDPISGHVSLFWYQQALGQGPEFLTYFQNEAQLDKSGLPSDRFFAERPEGSVSTLKIQRTQQEDSAVYLCASSFDRGGTEAFFGQGTRLTVV.

The chain joins TRBV11-3 to TRBJ1-3; D gene uncertain. Germline CDR1 and CDR2: SGHNT and YENEEA. The CDR3 covers 17 residues. The V end was cut by 4 bases, the J end by 0 bases, with 16 bases between. The CDR3 coding sequence is TGTGCCAGCAGCTCAACAATAGACAAGAGCTCTGGAAACACCATATATTTT. Translated, it gives CASSSTIDKSSGNTIYF.

The chain recombines TRBV5-1 with TRBJ1-1; D remains unclear. The CDR3 is 14 residues long. V lost 1 base to trimming and J lost 4 bases, with 11 bases between them. From germline, CDR1 is SGHRS and CDR2 YFSETQ. The CDR3 DNA follows: TGCGCCAGCAGCTTGTGGTTTAATCGCACTGAAGCTTTCTTT. It translates to CASSLWFNRTEAFF. The whole variable domain, remainder taken from reference TRBV5-1 and TRBJ1-1, is KAGVTQTPRYLIKTRGQQVTLSCSPISGHRSVSWYQQTPGQGLQFLFEYFSETQRNKGNFPGRFSGRQFSNSRSEMNVSTLELGDSALYLCASSLWFNRTEAFFGQGTRLTVV.

V gene TRBV29-1 combines with J gene TRBJ2-5; D may be TRBD2 (5 bases). This CDR3 comprises 12 residues. The V gene lost 4 bases and the J gene lost 3 bases, with 9 bases spanning the gap. Per the germline V gene, CDR1 is SQVTM and CDR2 is ANQGSEA. The DNA for the CDR3 is TGCAGCGTTGTCTTGGAGGAAGAGACCCAGTACTTC. This sequence encodes CSVVLEEETQYF.